What follows is one T cell receptor beta chain and its context. These data belong to a study of T cells expressing NK-cell markers. Study-level information: Researchers got TCR beta repertoires out of sorted CD3+CD56+NKG2C+, CD3+CD56+NKG2C- and CD3+CD56-NKG2C+ T cells. HCMV seropositivity characterized seven of the eight sequenced donors, and seronegativity one.

CDR1 is SGHRS, CDR2 YFSETQ, per germline. The CDR3 length is 16 residues. TCRdb reanalyzed the 5' RACE reads and collapses them to one entry per CDR3 protein, without DNA. The sample's table shows around 470,000 distinct CDR3 sequences. The source of this sequence is a woman in her forties or fifties in good health. The chain employs TRBV5-1 and TRBJ2-1; the TCRdb D gene call, TRBD2, has no DNA to confirm it. The specimen was blood T cells: a sorted CD56 or NKG2C T cell subset, CD4+ or CD8+ T cells, or bulk PBMC T cells (not recorded which). The CDR3 region is CASSLRTSASYNEQFF.